This T cell receptor beta chain was identified during a study of shared clonotypes between healthy human individuals. Whole-study findings and limits: Sorted-subset sequencing, rarefaction showed, was incomplete despite large depth.

The CDR3 has 11 amino acids. From germline, CDR1 is DFQATT and CDR2 SNEGSKA (reference sequence). Concerning this clone itself: What it recognizes is unknown.

Partitioning of CD4+ cells yielded a CD45RA+ naive subset and a CD45RA-negative memory subset. Assay used: immunoSEQ multiplex PCR; TCRdb lists only in-frame clones, some missing. The data hold 2 million to 2.5 million clones, with 85% to 95% observed a single time. The source of this sequence is a man aged 18-30 years in good health. Some clones in this sample may be carry-over from other donors' samples. The chain is built from TRBV20-1 and TRBJ2-1; tentatively, D is TRBD1 (6 bases). Input material: naive CD4+ T cells from PBMCs. Subset meaning: CD45RA+ positively selected. The CDR3 protein is CRLQGYGEQFF. CDR3 bases: TGCAGATTACAGGGATACGGCGAGCAGTTCTTC.